These T cell receptor beta chains were read from a single sample in a study of T-cell memory formation after mild COVID-19. TCRdb reprocessed the 5' RACE reads via MiXCR and lists one record per CDR3 protein. The table records around 420,000 distinct CDR3 sequences, more than 20% of them present only once. The sequenced sample was PBMCs or a T cell subset sorted from them (not recorded which). These receptors were taken from an adult woman who had mild COVID-19 (a few samples of this study predate the infection). Cell type and time point are not known. Each CDR3 is given with its conserved first and last residue. Part of the rows lack a size; the others show once, few, many or a class for expanded clones.

v_gene: TRBV24-1; j_gene: TRBJ1-2; abundance: .; CDR3aa: CATSTRDHLYGYTF
v_gene: TRBV12-3/TRBV12-4; j_gene: TRBJ2-2; abundance: few; CDR3aa: CANYVPDSTGELFF
v_gene: TRBV19; j_gene: TRBJ1-3; abundance: .; CDR3aa: CASSKETGLGNTIYF
v_gene: TRBV2; j_gene: TRBJ2-1; abundance: .; CDR3aa: CASMPMRLAGVLNEQFF
v_gene: TRBV14; j_gene: TRBJ2-3; abundance: few; CDR3aa: CASSQVAATGTQYF
v_gene: TRBV10-3; j_gene: TRBJ2-7; abundance: few; CDR3aa: CAISDTARSSYEQYF
v_gene: TRBV5-1; j_gene: TRBJ2-3; abundance: .; CDR3aa: CASRWASGGADTQYF
v_gene: TRBV10-3; j_gene: TRBJ1-1; abundance: .; CDR3aa: CAISDYPDREAFF
v_gene: TRBV7-9; j_gene: TRBJ1-1; abundance: few; CDR3aa: CASSSPGQTNTEAFF
v_gene: TRBV6-5; j_gene: TRBJ2-1; abundance: once; CDR3aa: CASTKRGGSWEQFF
v_gene: TRBV6-6; j_gene: TRBJ2-7; abundance: .; CDR3aa: CASRRQAEGLYEQYF
v_gene: TRBV3-1; j_gene: TRBJ1-2; abundance: .; CDR3aa: CASSQDGFSYGYTF
v_gene: TRBV6-5; j_gene: TRBJ2-7; abundance: many; CDR3aa: CASSSGTPTGEQYF
v_gene: TRBV5-6; j_gene: TRBJ1-2; abundance: .; CDR3aa: CASSETGTATNYGYTF
v_gene: TRBV12-3/TRBV12-4; j_gene: TRBJ1-5; abundance: .; CDR3aa: CASSQDGGIGQPQHF
v_gene: TRBV7-8; j_gene: TRBJ2-1; abundance: few; CDR3aa: CASSPSPGAYNEQFF
v_gene: TRBV29-1; j_gene: TRBJ1-1; abundance: .; CDR3aa: CSVEWTGGAEAFF
v_gene: TRBV20-1; j_gene: TRBJ1-6; abundance: .; CDR3aa: CSARIRDRSSYNSPLHF
v_gene: TRBV30; j_gene: TRBJ2-7; abundance: .; CDR3aa: CALTSGSYEQYF
v_gene: TRBV12-3/TRBV12-4; j_gene: TRBJ1-1; abundance: few; CDR3aa: CAGRQGWNTEAFF
v_gene: TRBV20-1; j_gene: TRBJ2-5; abundance: .; CDR3aa: CSARKGGERETQYF
v_gene: TRBV7-2; j_gene: TRBJ1-2; abundance: .; CDR3aa: CASSPRTAHWGGYTF
v_gene: TRBV4-2; j_gene: TRBJ2-5; abundance: .; CDR3aa: CASSLNPGQLAETQYF
v_gene: TRBV6-5; j_gene: TRBJ2-3; abundance: .; CDR3aa: CASSTGGAATDTQYF
v_gene: TRBV12-3/TRBV12-4; j_gene: TRBJ1-4; abundance: .; CDR3aa: CASSFAEAVTNEKLFF
v_gene: TRBV29-1; j_gene: TRBJ2-7; abundance: .; CDR3aa: CSVPGQGDEQYF
v_gene: TRBV5-1; j_gene: TRBJ2-5; abundance: few; CDR3aa: CASSLSGGTEETQYF
v_gene: TRBV30; j_gene: TRBJ2-7; abundance: .; CDR3aa: CAWSAGTGYEQYF
v_gene: TRBV9; j_gene: TRBJ2-5; abundance: .; CDR3aa: CASSVAVREGQETQYF
v_gene: TRBV29-1; j_gene: TRBJ2-3; abundance: once; CDR3aa: CSAPTTGDTQYF
v_gene: TRBV7-2; j_gene: TRBJ2-5; abundance: few; CDR3aa: CASSWPASSLYF
v_gene: TRBV4-1; j_gene: TRBJ2-3; abundance: .; CDR3aa: CASSQTRTGPGTDTQYF
v_gene: TRBV5-5; j_gene: TRBJ1-5; abundance: .; CDR3aa: CASSLGGSGGNQPQHF
v_gene: TRBV10-3; j_gene: TRBJ1-1; abundance: few; CDR3aa: CAISDDRGGTEAFF
v_gene: TRBV20-1; j_gene: TRBJ1-1; abundance: .; CDR3aa: CSARDRRKGQDEAFF
v_gene: TRBV3-1; j_gene: TRBJ2-1; abundance: .; CDR3aa: CASSGHKQGNEQFF
v_gene: TRBV4-3; j_gene: TRBJ2-7; abundance: few; CDR3aa: CASSQATQGDEQYF
v_gene: TRBV7-9; j_gene: TRBJ1-2; abundance: .; CDR3aa: CASSLLQGIGGYTF
v_gene: TRBV6-1; j_gene: TRBJ2-3; abundance: .; CDR3aa: CASSEAGLAGNTQYF
v_gene: TRBV7-8; j_gene: TRBJ2-5; abundance: .; CDR3aa: CASSLVWGKETQYF
v_gene: TRBV7-9; j_gene: TRBJ2-7; abundance: .; CDR3aa: CASSLPPGYEQYF
v_gene: TRBV12-3/TRBV12-4; j_gene: TRBJ2-5; abundance: .; CDR3aa: CASSLRTGGRETQYF
v_gene: TRBV6-2/TRBV6-3; j_gene: TRBJ2-1; abundance: .; CDR3aa: CATSREGREQFF
v_gene: TRBV18; j_gene: TRBJ2-3; abundance: few; CDR3aa: CASSPSERTGVEYF
v_gene: TRBV20-1; j_gene: TRBJ2-5; abundance: .; CDR3aa: CSARSWGQETQYF
v_gene: TRBV4-3; j_gene: TRBJ2-7; abundance: few; CDR3aa: CASSQEEVGGSHEQYF
v_gene: TRBV2; j_gene: TRBJ2-5; abundance: few; CDR3aa: CASNSHMRDREETQYF
v_gene: TRBV7-6; j_gene: TRBJ2-3; abundance: .; CDR3aa: CASSLGRVLSTDTQYF
v_gene: TRBV12-3/TRBV12-4; j_gene: TRBJ2-3; abundance: few; CDR3aa: CASRLDRGRDTQYF
v_gene: TRBV7-9; j_gene: TRBJ2-3; abundance: few; CDR3aa: CASSLRQEGDTQYF
v_gene: TRBV5-1; j_gene: TRBJ2-3; abundance: .; CDR3aa: CASGTSGDTDTQYF
v_gene: TRBV2; j_gene: TRBJ2-1; abundance: few; CDR3aa: CASSVGRRSEQFF
v_gene: TRBV29-1; j_gene: TRBJ1-2; abundance: .; CDR3aa: CSVQLGEGYGYTF
v_gene: TRBV4-2; j_gene: TRBJ2-5; abundance: few; CDR3aa: CASSQNWGEETQYF
v_gene: TRBV6-1; j_gene: TRBJ2-7; abundance: .; CDR3aa: CASSESSGRVYEQYF